Below, 17 T cell receptor beta chains from the same sample are listed, as sequenced in a study of T cell changes during pregnancy in multiple sclerosis. The method was immunoSEQ multiplex PCR; TCRdb's version includes in-frame clones alone and lacks a portion of them. The sample has about 93,000 clones, about 92% seen once. The sequenced sample was peripheral blood, obtained after pregnancy. The source of these receptors is a female donor with multiple sclerosis, enrolled in a pregnancy study.

The chain couples TRBV9 to TRBJ2-1; 7 bases align to TRBD2. This CDR3 spans 16 amino acids. Trimming removed 3 bases from V and 9 bases from J; junction bases left unmatched: 15. CDR1 and CDR2 (germline): SGDLS, YYNGEE. The CDR3 DNA reads as TGTGCCAGCAGCGCGAGCGCGGGGAGGGCTGTGGCTGAGCAGTTCTTC. It translates to CASSASAGRAVAEQFF. The whole variable domain, remainder taken from reference TRBV9 and TRBJ2-1, is DSGVTQTPKHLITATGQRVTLRCSPRSGDLSVYWYQQSLDQGLQFLIQYYNGEERAKGNILERFSAQQFPDLHSELNLSSLELGDSALYFCASSASAGRAVAEQFFGPGTRLTVL.

The chain is built from TRBV7-2 and TRBJ2-5; D call uncertain. The CDR3 extends over 13 amino acids. Trimming stripped 5 bases from V and 7 bases from J, with 14 bases between. The germline CDR1 and CDR2 sequences are SGHTA and FQGNSA. This CDR3 is CASSRVRSGTQYF. As DNA, the CDR3 is TGTGCCAGCAGCCGAGTTCGGTCGGGGACCCAGTACTTC.

The chain recombines TRBV5-6 with TRBJ1-5; 7 bases line up with TRBD1. V lost 4 bases, J lost 11 bases, and 12 bases stayed unmatched. Germline V gene data show CDR1 as SGHDT and CDR2 as YYEEEE. The CDR3 runs 14 residues. The CDR3 DNA reads TGTGCCAGCAGCGAGGGACAGACTAGTTCGTCCCAGCATTTT. Translation: CASSEGQTSSSQHF.

V is TRBV6-1 and J is TRBJ2-5, with 8 bases fitting TRBD1. This CDR3 spans 17 amino acids. CDR1 and CDR2 from the germline V gene are MNHNS and SASEGT. V lost 3 bases to trimming and J lost 4 bases; unmatched junction nucleotides: 13. CDR3 nucleotide sequence: TGTGCCAGCAGTGAGCTATTCGGGGCAGGGGGCGGAGAGACCCAGTACTTC. Encoded protein: CASSELFGAGGGETQYF.

The chain has TRBV5-1 and TRBJ2-5; 16 positions match TRBD2. V shed 2 bases, J shed 1 base, and the junction held 8 bases outside the gene matches. The CDR3 has 19 amino acids. The germline gives CDR1 SGHRS, CDR2 YFSETQ. In DNA, the CDR3 is TGCGCCAGCAGCTTCGGAGGGACTAGCGGGGGGGGGACCCAAGAGACCCAGTACTTC. Translation gives CASSFGGTSGGGTQETQYF.

This clone was observed once. J is TRBJ1-1 and V is TRBV5-1; 7 positions agree with TRBD1. The CDR3 totals 14 residues. Germline V gene sequence: CDR1 SGHRS, CDR2 YFSETQ. V shed 5 bases and J 3 bases; nucleotides not matched to a gene: 7. CDR3 protein: CASRTGTVDTEAFF. The DNA for the CDR3 is TGCGCCAGCAGAACCGGGACAGTGGACACTGAAGCTTTCTTT.

As for this clone: This same CDR3 is encoded by further DNA sequences in the sample. This chain connects TRBV19 to TRBJ2-1; 10 bases are shared with TRBD2. From germline, CDR1 is LNHDA and CDR2 SQIVND (reference sequence). The CDR3 loop spans 15 amino acids. V trimming: 2 bases; J trimming: 6 bases; junction bases outside the gene matches: 4. The CDR3 spells CASSISSGGPNEQFF. The CDR3 coding sequence is TGTGCCAGTAGTATATCTAGCGGGGGCCCCAATGAGCAGTTCTTC.

The gene calls are TRBV7-2 and TRBJ1-5, with D possibly matching TRBD1 (6 bases). Germline CDR1 SGHTA, CDR2 FQGNSA. The CDR3 spans 13 residues. The V gene lost 3 bases and the J gene lost 5 bases, with 8 bases spanning the gap. This CDR3 reads CASSLDRDQPQHF. The CDR3 bases are TGTGCCAGCAGCTTGGACAGAGATCAGCCCCAGCATTTT.

To note about this clone: One end of the junction is discordant with germline, which a read error may explain. The chain carries TRBV9 and TRBJ2-1; 10 nucleotides line up with TRBD2. Germline V gene sequence: CDR1 SGDLS, CDR2 YYNGEE. CDR3 length equals 13 residues. CDR3 DNA sequence: TGTGCCAGCAGCGTAGGAGAGCGGGGGGGCAAGGTCTTC. Protein product: CASSVGERGGKVF.

V is TRBV29-1 and J is TRBJ2-3; D remains unclear. Germline V lookup: CDR1 SQVTM, CDR2 ANQGSEA. This CDR3 is built from 14 residues. The ends were cut back, 4 bases at V and 0 bases at J, with 11 bases in the middle. The CDR3 is CSVAIQTSTDTQYF. The CDR3 DNA reads as TGCAGCGTTGCGATTCAGACTAGCACAGATACGCAGTATTTT.

A remark on this clone: The sample carries other DNA sequences with the same CDR3. The rearrangement joins TRBV5-8 to TRBJ1-5, with a weak D call TRBD1 (6 bases). Trimming removed 0 bases from V and 6 bases from J, with 10 bases in between. The CDR3 runs 14 residues. CDR1 and CDR2 (germline): SGHTS, YDEGEE. The CDR3 DNA reads as TGTGCCAGCAGCTTGGGGGGGGGCGGTCAGCCCCAGCATTTT. It translates to CASSLGGGGQPQHF.

The CDR3 loop is CASSSLDRGLTEAFF. The CDR3 DNA follows: TGTGCCAGCAGCTCCCTTGACAGGGGGCTGACTGAAGCTTTCTTT. The chain recombines TRBV5-4 with TRBJ1-1, with 10 bases aligning to TRBD1. The CDR3 covers 15 residues. V gave up 3 bases and J gave up 5 bases; unmatched junction bases: 7. Germline assignment: CDR1 SGHNT and CDR2 YYREEE (reference sequence).

This clone came up once. The chain recombines TRBV27 with TRBJ2-1, with 7 nucleotides matching TRBD1. The CDR3 covers 12 residues. Trimming took 5 bases from V and 11 from J; bases not matched to a gene: 6. Germline CDR1 is MNHEY and CDR2 is SMNVEV (reference sequence). The CDR3 coding sequence is TGTGCCAGCAGTCAACAGGGGACCCAGCAGTTCTTC. Translating gives CASSQQGTQQFF.

This chain joins TRBV10-3 and TRBJ2-7; D ambiguous. This CDR3 has 13 residues. Germline CDR1 reads ENHRY; CDR2 reads SYGVKD. Trimming cost V 2 bases and J 2 bases, with 7 bases left between them. CDR3 sequence: CAISEEQTYEQYF. The CDR3 DNA follows: TGTGCCATCAGTGAGGAGCAAACCTACGAGCAGTACTTC.

The chain joins TRBV9 to TRBJ1-2, with D maybe TRBD1 (5 bases). The CDR3 is 13 amino acids. The V and J ends lost 0 bases and 4 bases respectively, with 7 bases between them. Germline V CDR1 and CDR2: SGDLS, YYNGEE. The chain's CDR3 is CASSVAQGYGYTF. As DNA, the CDR3 is TGTGCCAGCAGCGTAGCTCAGGGCTATGGCTACACCTTC.

The V and J genes are TRBV5-1 and TRBJ2-2; TRBD2 matches at 15 bases. This CDR3 is built from 16 residues. CDR1 is SGHRS and CDR2 is YFSETQ in the germline V gene. Losses at the gene ends were 3 bases for V and 7 bases for J; bases not matched to a gene: 4. The DNA for the CDR3 is TGCGCCAGCAGCTGGACTAGCGGGGGGGGTATCGGGGAGCTGTTTTTT. Its translation: CASSWTSGGGIGELFF. The full variable domain, rest sourced from reference TRBV5-1 and TRBJ2-2, is KAGVTQTPRYLIKTRGQQVTLSCSPISGHRSVSWYQQTPGQGLQFLFEYFSETQRNKGNFPGRFSGRQFSNSRSEMNVSTLELGDSALYLCASSWTSGGGIGELFFGEGSRLTVL.

V and J are TRBV2 and TRBJ2-7; a weak D match, TRBD2 (6 bases). Germline assignment: CDR1 SNHLY and CDR2 FYNNEI. This CDR3 is 13 amino acids long. With 7 bases removed from V and 0 bases from J, the gap between germline ends came to 10 bases. This CDR3 reads CASMGGSSYEQYF. CDR3 nucleotides: TGTGCCAGCATGGGGGGATCCTCCTACGAGCAGTACTTC.